This TCR beta chain was captured in a study of cytomegalovirus exposure and HLA in healthy donors. Study-level findings and limits: In a later analysis, V- and J-gene trimming of beta chains associated with a DCLRE1C missense variant, replicated independently. Earlier analysis yielded a pattern in which most TCR beta V segments were productive about 90% or about 30% of the time.

As for this clone: The antigen remains unidentified.

Germline values: CDR1 SGHTA, CDR2 FQGTGA. V dropped 4 bases and J dropped 6 bases, with 20 bases sitting between them. The CDR3 sequence is 16 residues long. The PCR made use of 60 Vbeta and 13 Jbeta primers. The table came from immunoSEQ multiplex PCR; TCRdb's copy has only in-frame clones and leaves some out. The table has 110,000 or so clones, about 77% seen once; the top ten hold approximately 5%. The donors gave bone marrow, and they were healthy. Sequenced sample: PBMCs. The chain couples TRBV7-3 to TRBJ2-3; weak D call: TRBD2 (7 bases). The sequence derives from a woman in her thirties in good health and CMV-seropositive. CDR3 residues: CASSSSLGGGADTQYF. CDR3 coding DNA: TGTGCCAGCAGCTCTTCCCTAGGAGGGGGGGCCGATACGCAGTATTTT.